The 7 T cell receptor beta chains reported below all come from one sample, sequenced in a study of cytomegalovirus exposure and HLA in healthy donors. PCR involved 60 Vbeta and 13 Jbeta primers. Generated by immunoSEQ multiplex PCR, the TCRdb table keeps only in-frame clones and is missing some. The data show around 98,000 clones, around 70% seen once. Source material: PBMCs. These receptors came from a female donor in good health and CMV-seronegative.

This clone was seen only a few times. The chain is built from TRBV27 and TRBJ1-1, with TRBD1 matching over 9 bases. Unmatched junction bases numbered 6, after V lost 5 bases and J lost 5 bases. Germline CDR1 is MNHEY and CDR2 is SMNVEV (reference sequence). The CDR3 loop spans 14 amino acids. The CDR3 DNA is TGTGCCAGCAGTCCCGGGACAGGGAGGACTGAAGCTTTCTTT. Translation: CASSPGTGRTEAFF.

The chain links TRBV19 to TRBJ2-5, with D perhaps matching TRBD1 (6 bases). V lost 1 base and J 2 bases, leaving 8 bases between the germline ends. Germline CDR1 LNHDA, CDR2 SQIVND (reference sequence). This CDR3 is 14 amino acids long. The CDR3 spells CASSIATGQETQYF. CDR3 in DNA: TGTGCCAGTAGTATAGCAACAGGGCAAGAGACCCAGTACTTC. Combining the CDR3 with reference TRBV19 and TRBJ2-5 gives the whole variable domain DGGITQSPKYLFRKEGQNVTLSCEQNLNHDAMYWYRQDPGQGLRLIYYSQIVNDFQKGDIAEGYSVSREKKESFPLTVTSAQKNPTAFYLCASSIATGQETQYFGPGTRLLVL.

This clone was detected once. The CDR3 sequence is CASSQYWTPQNYGYTF. CDR3 DNA: TGTGCCAGCAGCCAATACTGGACACCTCAAAACTATGGCTACACCTTC. The chain uses TRBV14 and TRBJ1-2, with TRBD1 as a possible D gene (5 bases). The germline V gene has CDR1 SGHDN and CDR2 FVKESK. V gave up 2 bases and J gave up 2 bases, with 15 bases separating them. The CDR3 is 16 residues long. Combining the CDR3 with reference TRBV14 and TRBJ1-2 gives the whole variable domain EAGVTQFPSHSVIEKGQTVTLRCDPISGHDNLYWYRRVMGKEIKFLLHFVKESKQDESGMPNNRFLAERTGGTYSTLKVQPAELEDSGVYFCASSQYWTPQNYGYTFGSGTRLTVV.

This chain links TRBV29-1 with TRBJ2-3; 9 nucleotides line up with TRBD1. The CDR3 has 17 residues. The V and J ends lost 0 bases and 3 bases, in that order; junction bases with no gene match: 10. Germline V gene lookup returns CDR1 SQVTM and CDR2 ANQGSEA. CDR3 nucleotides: TGCAGCGTTGAAGATTTCCGGGACAGGGAGGTTACAGATACGCAGTATTTT. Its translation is CSVEDFRDREVTDTQYF.

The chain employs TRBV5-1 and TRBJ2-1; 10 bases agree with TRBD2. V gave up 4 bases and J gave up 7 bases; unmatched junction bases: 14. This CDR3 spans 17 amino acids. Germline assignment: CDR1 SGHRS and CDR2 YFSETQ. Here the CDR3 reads CASSRSDRSGRFNEQFF. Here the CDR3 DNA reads TGCGCCAGCAGCCGGTCGGACCGTAGCGGGAGGTTTAATGAGCAGTTCTTC.

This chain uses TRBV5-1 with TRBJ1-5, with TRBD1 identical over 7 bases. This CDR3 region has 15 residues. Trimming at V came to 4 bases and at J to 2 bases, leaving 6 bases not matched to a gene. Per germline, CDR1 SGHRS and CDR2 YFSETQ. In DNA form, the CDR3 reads TGCGCCAGCAGCCATACCACAGGGGGCAATCAGCCCCAGCATTTT. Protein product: CASSHTTGGNQPQHF.

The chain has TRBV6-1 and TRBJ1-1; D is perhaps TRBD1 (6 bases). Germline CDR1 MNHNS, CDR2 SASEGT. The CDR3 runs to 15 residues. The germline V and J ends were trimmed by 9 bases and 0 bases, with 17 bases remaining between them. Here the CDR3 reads CASYRETSMNTEAFF. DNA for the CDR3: TGTGCCAGTTACAGGGAAACCTCCATGAACACTGAAGCTTTCTTT.